This T cell receptor beta chain was retrieved from a study of Graves' ophthalmopathy and Graves' hyperthyroidism. The sample holds many counts of this clonotype. New diagnoses, under 2 months' duration, and ages 18 to 65 characterized the hyperthyroidism patients. Ineligible for inclusion were patients with other autoimmune diseases, uncontrolled infections, pregnancy or lactation. Patients were diagnosed from clinical symptoms, serum thyroxine, TRAb, thyroid ultrasound and orbital computed tomography. J lost 0 bases, V lost 5 bases, and 4 bases had no gene match. The germline CDR1 and CDR2 sequences are MNHNS and SASEGT. This CDR3 spans 15 amino acids. Amplification targeted the TCR beta CDR3 regions, with RNA transcripts as the source material. HTBI primers were used in a first-round RT-PCR, which preceded a second-round multiplex PCR. TCRdb itself ran the multiplex PCR reads through MiXCR, one entry per CDR3 protein. The profile shows some 360,000 distinct CDR3 sequences, roughly 15% of them singletons.

Input material: peripheral blood. The V gene is TRBV6-1, the J gene TRBJ1-5, with 7 bases identical to TRBD1. This receptor was obtained from an adult woman with stable Graves' hyperthyroidism. Written as DNA, the CDR3 is TGTGCCAGCAGTCTGACAGGGACTAGCAATCAGCCCCAGCATTTT. It yields the protein CASSLTGTSNQPQHF.